This TCR beta chain was sequenced in a study of shared clonotypes between healthy human individuals. Findings and limits, study-wide: Donor scarcity curtailed the genetic and exposure-history diversity represented herein.

About this clone itself: The antigen is not known.

Germline CDR1 MNHNS, CDR2 SASEGT. The CDR3 length is 13 residues. V lost 8 bases and J 0 bases, leaving 8 bases between the germline ends. The assay was carried out at the deep level. Clones were sequenced by immunoSEQ multiplex PCR, and TCRdb holds only the in-frame ones, with some missing. Of roughly 2.2 million clones detected, under 95% appear once; the ten largest clones hold around 0.4%. This chain links TRBV6-1 with TRBJ2-1; D is undetermined. Sequenced input: naive CD4+ T cells from PBMCs. As to subset: CD45RA+ positively selected. The TCR comes from a man aged 18 to 30 in good health. Some clones in this sample may be carry-over from other donors' samples. The CDR3 bases are TGTGCCAGCCGGCCGGTCTCCTACAATGAGCAGTTCTTC. It encodes CASRPVSYNEQFF.